Listed below are T cell receptor beta chains from one sample, sequenced in a study of T cell repertoires in ileal Crohn's disease. Repertoires were generated with immunoSEQ multiplex PCR, while TCRdb's copy carries only in-frame clones and drops some. The table lists about 8,200 clones, about 96% of them singletons. Specimen: ileal tissue. These receptors were taken from an adult with Crohn's disease. Each CDR3 is given with its conserved first and last residue. D genes are given only for firm matches. The size field is filled for only some rows; it gives once, few, many or a size class.

NA NA TRBJ1-3 TRBV30 TGTGCCTGGAGTTACCAGGGAAACACCATATATTTT CAWSYQGNTIYF
NA TRBD1 TRBJ1-1 TRBV5-4 TGTGCCAGCAGCTTGGCGGACAGGGGGAACACTGAAGCTTTCTTT CASSLADRGNTEAFF
NA TRBD1 TRBJ1-1 TRBV19 TGTGCCAGTAGACAAGGGACAGGGGGAATGAACACTGAAGCTTTCTTT CASRQGTGGMNTEAFF
NA TRBD1 TRBJ1-1 TRBV7-2 TGTGCCAGCAGCCGGGACAGGGTAGCGACTGAAGCTTTCTTT CASSRDRVATEAFF
NA NA TRBJ1-5 TRBV28 TGTGCCAGCAGCCAACTAAAGCAGATGAATAGCAATCAGCCCCAGCATTTT CASSQLKQMNSNQPQHF
NA NA TRBJ1-2 TRBV5-4 TGTGCCAGCAGCTTCCAGGGGCCTAGTGCCTACACCTTC CASSFQGPSAYTF
once TRBD1 TRBJ2-3 TRBV5-1 TGCGCCAGCAGCCCTGACAGGGGGCAGAGCACAGATACGCAGTATTTT CASSPDRGQSTDTQYF
NA NA TRBJ1-1 TRBV13 TGTGCCAGCAGCTTAAGCGGGATGAACACTGAAGCTTTCTTT CASSLSGMNTEAFF
NA NA TRBJ1-4 TRBV5-8 TGTGCCAGCAGCTTGGAAGCCAGGGCAACTGGTAATGAAAAACTGTTTTTT CASSLEARATGNEKLFF
once TRBD1 TRBJ2-4 TRBV7-8 TGTGCCAGCAGCTCGACAGGGCCCCTGGCCAAAAACATTCAGTACTTC CASSSTGPLAKNIQYF
NA NA TRBJ2-5 TRBV2 TGTGCCAGCACTTACCAAGAGACCCAGTACTTC CASTYQETQYF
NA NA TRBJ2-5 TRBV2 TGTGCCAGCAGCTTTGGCGGGAAAGAGACCCAGTACTTC CASSFGGKETQYF
NA NA TRBJ2-3 TRBV7-8 TGTGCCAGCAGCTTATTCGGCGGGGCCGCGGGAGATACGCAGTATTTT CASSLFGGAAGDTQYF
NA NA TRBJ2-3 TRBV5-6 TGTGCCAGCAGCCCTATGAGCACAGATACGCAGTATTTT CASSPMSTDTQYF
NA NA TRBJ1-1 TRBV14 TGTGCCAGCAGACGGGACACTGAAGCTTTCTTT CASRRDTEAFF
few TRBD1 TRBJ1-1 TRBV25-1 TGTGCCAGCAGTGTCACGCAGGGGGCAGCGGCTTTCTTT CASSVTQGAAAFF
NA NA TRBJ2-3 TRBV5-1 TGCGCCAGCAGCGCCGTCGTTCTAGGGGGAAGCACAGATACGCAGTATTTT CASSAVVLGGSTDTQYF
NA NA TRBJ1-5 TRBV30 TGTGCCTGGAGTCACTCAACAGGATCTAGCAATCAGCCCCAGCATTTT CAWSHSTGSSNQPQHF
NA NA TRBJ2-6 TRBV2 TGTGCCAGCAGTGCCCCGGGGTGGGCCAACGTCCTGACTTTC CASSAPGWANVLTF
NA TRBD2 TRBJ2-2 TRBV7-9 TGTGCCAGCAGAGCGGGAGCGAACACCGGGGAGCTGTTTTTT CASRAGANTGELFF
NA TRBD1 TRBJ2-5 TRBV27 TGTGCCAGCAGGCTCGGGACAGGGGGCCGGGAGACCCAGTACTTC CASRLGTGGRETQYF
NA NA TRBJ2-1 TRBV9 TGTGCCAGCAGCCCCACGACAGGAGGATACAATGAGCAGTTCTTC CASSPTTGGYNEQFF